This T cell receptor (beta chain) was retrieved from a study of T cells in pancreatic ductal adenocarcinoma. Study-wide results and caveats: Blood clonality (roughly 0.073) did not differ significantly from tumor (roughly 0.11). Tumor samples had fewer productive templates and roughly 7.7-fold fewer unique clonotypes than blood. Tumor-versus-blood clonality comparisons may be biased toward lower tumor diversity.

Worth noting for this clone: The antigen is undetermined.

The selected patients with pancreatic ductal adenocarcinoma had surgery but no neoadjuvant therapy. Profiling relied on immunoSEQ multiplex PCR, and the TCRdb table lists in-frame clones only, not all of them. This sample yields roughly 100,000 clones, of which about 95% are seen a single time; under 3.5% belongs to the top ten. The CDR3 sequence is 13 residues long. The V end lost 5 bases, the J end lost 2 bases, and 8 bases lay between the germline ends. Germline V gene data show CDR1 as ENHRY and CDR2 as SYGVKD. The receptor comes from a human donor with pancreatic ductal adenocarcinoma. The sample comprised PBMCs. This chain uses TRBV10-3 with TRBJ2-3; no firm D call. CDR3 bases: TGTGCCATCAGTAAGGAGTCCACAGATACGCAGTATTTT. Translating gives CAISKESTDTQYF.